The 4 T cell receptor beta chains presented below share a single source sample, sequenced in a study of tumor-infiltrating lymphocytes in primary liver carcinoma. Unsorted whole blood supplied the blood RNA, and germline DNA was isolated too. A constant-region primer primed TCR beta cDNA synthesis from roughly 520 ng of total RNA. Slightly modified ARM-PCR, run as three nested multiplex PCR rounds, produced the TCR beta libraries. The study ran its first two PCR rounds for around 9 cycles each, using TRBV1-TRBV30 forward primers and a C-beta reverse primer. TCRdb analysed the multiplex PCR reads with MiXCR anew, one entry per CDR3 protein. The table has under 200,000 distinct CDR3 sequences, about two thirds seen once. The source material was peripheral blood. These receptors came from a woman in her sixties with primary liver carcinoma and hepatitis B virus infection.

The V call is TRBV4-1, the J call TRBJ1-1, with D hard to call. CDR3 size: 14 residues. V gave up 4 bases and J gave up 5 bases, with 14 bases separating them. Germline V gives CDR1 MGHRA, CDR2 YSYEKL. CDR3 coding DNA: TGCGCCAGCAGCCCACTAGGGCGTAGGACTGAAGCTTTCTTT. Translation: CASSPLGRRTEAFF.

As for this clonotype: One junction end does not reproduce the germline sequence, and a read error may be involved. J is TRBJ2-1 and V is TRBV11-2, with TRBD2 as a possible D gene (6 bases). Germline V CDR1 and CDR2: SGHAT, FQNNGV. The CDR3 loop spans 18 amino acids. For the CDR3, the DNA is TGTGTCAGCAGCTTTTTCGGTGGGAGGAGGTTAAGATACATTGAGCAGTTCTTC. Translated, it gives CVSSFFGGRRLRYIEQFF.

As to this clonotype: A junction boundary mismatches the germline segment, possibly from a read error. This chain connects TRBV29-1 to TRBJ1-2, with D possibly TRBD1 on 5 matching bases. This CDR3 contains 12 residues. Germline V gene data show CDR1 as SQVTM and CDR2 as ANQGSEA. This chain's CDR3 is CSGGGARDGYTF. The CDR3 DNA reads as TGCAGCGGTGGCGGGGCGCGAGATGGTTACACCTTC.

This clonotype was seen only a few times. A clone one base away is much larger, so this may be a read error. This sequence joins TRBV28 and TRBJ1-2; D is unresolved. The CDR3 has 13 amino acids. The germline CDR1 and CDR2 sequences are MDHEN and SYDVKM. The CDR3 nucleotides are TGCGCCCTTAGACGCGGCGGTACCTATGGCTACACCTTC. This sequence encodes CALRRGGTYGYTF.